This TCR beta chain was captured in a study of regulatory T cells in long-lasting Graves disease. This clonotype was counted only a few times. The V end was cut by 5 bases, the J end by 4 bases, with 6 bases between. CDR3 length: 11 amino acids. Germline loops: CDR1 SQVTM, CDR2 ANQGSEA. Combining iRepertoire HTBI primers with Arm-PCR of CDR3 regions, the authors built TCR beta libraries. TCRdb re-analysed the multiplex PCR reads in MiXCR, keeping a single row per CDR3 protein. This table has 500,000 to 700,000 distinct CDR3 sequences, approximately 15% appearing once. Specified time point: newly diagnosed GD, antithyroid drugs for less than 3 months. PBMC-extracted RNA yielded the TCR library. Patients hailed from an endocrinology department in Xi'an, China. This sample also appeared in a second study, on T cells in Graves' hyperthyroidism and ophthalmopathy. That work adds: A 13 V-J model separated ophthalmopathy from stable hyperthyroidism.

The clonotype was recovered from a woman aged 25 to 39 with Graves disease. The sequencing here drew on peripheral blood mononuclear cells (PBMCs), taken at new diagnosis, from a patient treated with antithyroid drugs. The V gene is TRBV29-1, the J gene TRBJ2-1; D may be TRBD2 (5 bases). The CDR3: CSVRGYNEQFF. CDR3 coding DNA: TGCAGCGTTCGGGGATACAATGAGCAGTTCTTC.